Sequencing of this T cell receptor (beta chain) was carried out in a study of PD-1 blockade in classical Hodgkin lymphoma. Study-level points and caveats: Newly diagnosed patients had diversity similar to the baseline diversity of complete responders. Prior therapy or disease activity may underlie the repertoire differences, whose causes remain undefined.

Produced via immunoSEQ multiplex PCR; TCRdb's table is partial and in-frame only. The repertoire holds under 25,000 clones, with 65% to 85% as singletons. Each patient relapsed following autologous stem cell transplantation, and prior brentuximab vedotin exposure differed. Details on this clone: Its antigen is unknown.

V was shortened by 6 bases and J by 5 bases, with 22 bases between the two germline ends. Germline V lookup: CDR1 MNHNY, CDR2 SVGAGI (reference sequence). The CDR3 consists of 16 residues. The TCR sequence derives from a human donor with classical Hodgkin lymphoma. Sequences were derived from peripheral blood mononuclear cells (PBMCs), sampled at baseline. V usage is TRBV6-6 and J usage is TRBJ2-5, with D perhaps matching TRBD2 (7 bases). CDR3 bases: TGTGCCAGCAGACCGGAGGCGGGGGCGCTTATCGAGACCCAGTACTTC. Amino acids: CASRPEAGALIETQYF.